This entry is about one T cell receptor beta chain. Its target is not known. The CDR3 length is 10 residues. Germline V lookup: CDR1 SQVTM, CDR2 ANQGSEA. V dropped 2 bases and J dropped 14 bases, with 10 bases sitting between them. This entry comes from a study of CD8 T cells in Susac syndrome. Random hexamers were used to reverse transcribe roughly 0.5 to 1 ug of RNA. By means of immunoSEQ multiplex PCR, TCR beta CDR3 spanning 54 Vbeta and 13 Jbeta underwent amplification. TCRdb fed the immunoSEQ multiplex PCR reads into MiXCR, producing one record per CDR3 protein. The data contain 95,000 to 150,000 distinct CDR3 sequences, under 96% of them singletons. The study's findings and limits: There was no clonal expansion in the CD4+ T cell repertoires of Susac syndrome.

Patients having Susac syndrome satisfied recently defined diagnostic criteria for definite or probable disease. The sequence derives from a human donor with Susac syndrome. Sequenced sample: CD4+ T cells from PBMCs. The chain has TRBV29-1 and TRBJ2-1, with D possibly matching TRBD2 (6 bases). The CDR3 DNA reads TGCAGCGTTGAACTCGGGAGCGAGTTCTTC. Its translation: CSVELGSEFF.